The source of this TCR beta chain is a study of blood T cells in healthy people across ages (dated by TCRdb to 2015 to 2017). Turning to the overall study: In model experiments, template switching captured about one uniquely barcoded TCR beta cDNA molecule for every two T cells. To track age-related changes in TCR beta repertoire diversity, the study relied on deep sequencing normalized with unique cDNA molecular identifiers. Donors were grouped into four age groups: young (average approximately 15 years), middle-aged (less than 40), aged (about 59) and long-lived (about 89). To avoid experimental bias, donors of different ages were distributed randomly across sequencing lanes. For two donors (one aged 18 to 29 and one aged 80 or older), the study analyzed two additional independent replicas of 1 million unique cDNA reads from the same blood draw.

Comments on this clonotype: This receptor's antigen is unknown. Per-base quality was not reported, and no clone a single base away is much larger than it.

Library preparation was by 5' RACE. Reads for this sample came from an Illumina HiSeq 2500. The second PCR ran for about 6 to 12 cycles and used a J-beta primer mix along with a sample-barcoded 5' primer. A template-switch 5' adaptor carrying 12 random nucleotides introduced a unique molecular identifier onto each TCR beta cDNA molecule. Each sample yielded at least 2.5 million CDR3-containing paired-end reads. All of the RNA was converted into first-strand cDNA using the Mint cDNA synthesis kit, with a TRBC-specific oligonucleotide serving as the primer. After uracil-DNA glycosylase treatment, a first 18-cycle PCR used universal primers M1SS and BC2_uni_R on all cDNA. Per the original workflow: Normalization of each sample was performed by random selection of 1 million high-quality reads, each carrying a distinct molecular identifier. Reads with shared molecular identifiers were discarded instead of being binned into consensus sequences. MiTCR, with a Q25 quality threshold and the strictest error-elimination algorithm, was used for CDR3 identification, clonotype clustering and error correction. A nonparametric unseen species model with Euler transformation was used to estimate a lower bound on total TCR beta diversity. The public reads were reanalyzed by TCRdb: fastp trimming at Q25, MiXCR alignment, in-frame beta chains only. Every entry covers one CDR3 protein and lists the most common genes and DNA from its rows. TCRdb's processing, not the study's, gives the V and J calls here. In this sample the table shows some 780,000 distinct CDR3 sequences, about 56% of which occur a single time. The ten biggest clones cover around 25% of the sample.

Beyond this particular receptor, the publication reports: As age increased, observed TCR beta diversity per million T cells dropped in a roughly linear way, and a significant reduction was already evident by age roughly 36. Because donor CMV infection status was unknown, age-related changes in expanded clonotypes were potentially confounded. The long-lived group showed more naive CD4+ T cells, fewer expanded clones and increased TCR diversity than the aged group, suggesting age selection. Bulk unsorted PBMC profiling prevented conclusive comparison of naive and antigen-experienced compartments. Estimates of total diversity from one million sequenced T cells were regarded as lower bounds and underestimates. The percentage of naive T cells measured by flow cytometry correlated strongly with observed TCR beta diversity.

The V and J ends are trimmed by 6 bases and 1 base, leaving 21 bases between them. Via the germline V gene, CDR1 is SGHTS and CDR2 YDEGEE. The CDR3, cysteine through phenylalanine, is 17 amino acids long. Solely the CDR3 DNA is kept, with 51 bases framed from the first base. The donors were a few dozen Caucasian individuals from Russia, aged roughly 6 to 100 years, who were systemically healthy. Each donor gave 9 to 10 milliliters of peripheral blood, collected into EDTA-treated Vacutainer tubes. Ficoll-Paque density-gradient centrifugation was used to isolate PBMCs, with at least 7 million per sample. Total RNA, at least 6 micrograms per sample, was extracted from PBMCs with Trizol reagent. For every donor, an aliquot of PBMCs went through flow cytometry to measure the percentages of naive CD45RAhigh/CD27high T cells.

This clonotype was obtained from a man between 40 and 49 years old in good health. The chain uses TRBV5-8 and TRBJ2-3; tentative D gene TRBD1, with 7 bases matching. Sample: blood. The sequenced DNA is TGTGCCAGCATCGCGTACACAGGGGAGGCGGGCACAGATACGCAGTATTTT. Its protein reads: CASIAYTGEAGTDTQYF.